A selection of T cell receptor beta chains follows, all from one sample in a study of shared clonotypes between healthy human individuals. Repertoires were generated with immunoSEQ multiplex PCR, while TCRdb's copy carries only in-frame clones and drops some. There are about 2 million clones in the sample; 95% occur only once, and 0.13% lies in the top ten. The sample consisted of naive CD4+ T cells sorted from blood. Receptors originate from a man aged 18-30 years in good health. Both conserved end residues are part of each CDR3. Fields, in order: J gene, V gene, clone size, D gene, CDR3 protein, CDR3 DNA. A D gene is named only where the DNA matches it firmly. A clone size is listed for some rows: how often the clone was seen (once, few, many), or a class if it is expanded.

TRBJ2-3 | TRBV5-4 | - | - | CASSLVISGYTDTQYF | TGTGCCAGCAGCTTGGTAATCAGCGGGTACACAGATACGCAGTATTTT
TRBJ1-2 | TRBV6-6 | - | - | CASSPGREDGYTF | TGTGCCAGCAGTCCGGGACGGGAGGATGGCTACACCTTC
TRBJ1-2 | TRBV5-1 | - | - | CASSPGPDNYGYTF | TGCGCCAGCAGCCCCGGTCCAGACAACTATGGCTACACCTTC
TRBJ1-1 | TRBV6-5 | - | - | CASSAQVSTEAFF | TGTGCCAGCAGTGCACAGGTCAGTACTGAAGCTTTCTTT
TRBJ1-1 | TRBV18 | - | TRBD1 | CASSPPGTGGLNTEAFF | TGTGCCAGCTCACCACCCGGGACAGGGGGCTTGAACACTGAAGCTTTCTTT
TRBJ1-5 | TRBV2 | - | - | CASKGMGDGPEKPDQPQHF | TGTGCCAGCAAGGGGATGGGGGATGGACCAGAGAAGCCTGATCAGCCCCAGCATTTT
TRBJ2-5 | TRBV19 | - | - | CARYQRAGTQYF | TGTGCCAGATATCAGCGGGCCGGGACCCAGTACTTC
TRBJ1-2 | TRBV28 | - | - | CASSFSSRGDLLYGYTF | TGTGCCAGCAGTTTTTCGTCCCGGGGAGACCTACTATATGGCTACACCTTC
TRBJ2-3 | TRBV19 | - | - | CASNPAGTDTQYF | TGTGCCAGTAACCCGGCCGGCACAGATACGCAGTATTTT
TRBJ2-7 | TRBV10-1 | - | - | CASSEAGNYEQYF | TGCGCCAGCAGTGAGGCGGGGAACTACGAGCAGTACTTC
TRBJ2-7 | TRBV27 | - | - | CASSPHRSSYEQYF | TGTGCCAGCAGCCCCCACAGGAGCTCCTACGAGCAGTACTTC
TRBJ2-5 | TRBV7-8 | - | - | CASSPRRIPPETQYF | TGTGCCAGCAGCCCCCGCCGGATTCCACCAGAGACCCAGTACTTC
TRBJ2-3 | TRBV9 | - | - | CASSDLSGTDTQYF | TGTGCCAGCAGTGACCTAAGTGGCACAGATACGCAGTATTTT
TRBJ2-7 | TRBV11-2 | few | TRBD2 | CASSLGSGSDEQYF | TGTGCCAGCAGCTTAGGTAGCGGGTCGGACGAGCAGTACTTC
TRBJ2-3 | TRBV30 | - | - | CAWIWRGGGTDTQYF | TGTGCCTGGATCTGGCGGGGCGGGGGCACAGATACGCAGTATTTT
TRBJ2-3 | TRBV30 | - | - | CAWSRRGTDTQYF | TGTGCCTGGAGTAGAAGAGGCACAGATACGCAGTATTTT
TRBJ1-1 | TRBV5-1 | - | - | CASGRRGGEAFF | TGCGCCAGCGGGCGGCGGGGCGGGGAAGCTTTCTTT
TRBJ2-5 | TRBV6-6 | - | - | CASSYDGATQYF | TGTGCCAGCAGTTACGATGGGGCTACCCAGTACTTC
TRBJ1-5 | TRBV5-1 | - | TRBD1 | CASSLDSTGVQPQHF | TGCGCCAGCAGCTTGGATTCGACAGGGGTTCAGCCCCAGCATTTT
TRBJ1-2 | TRBV2 | - | - | CASSVPRTWTAPLYGYTF | TGTGCCAGCAGTGTCCCAAGAACCTGGACAGCGCCCCTCTATGGCTACACCTTC
TRBJ1-2 | TRBV7-2 | - | TRBD1 | CASSFRDRANYGYTF | TGTGCCAGCAGCTTCCGAGACAGGGCCAACTATGGCTACACCTTC
TRBJ2-2 | TRBV6-1 | - | - | CATSKTRDFNGELFF | TGTGCCACCTCGAAGACACGGGATTTTAACGGGGAGCTGTTTTTT
TRBJ1-2 | TRBV4-1 | - | - | CASSLSPPGGGYTF | TGCGCCAGCAGCCTATCACCACCGGGCGGTGGCTACACCTTC
TRBJ1-5 | TRBV6-1 | - | - | CASSEEQGGQPQHF | TGTGCCAGCAGTGAAGAGCAGGGCGGCCAGCCCCAGCATTTT
TRBJ1-1 | TRBV11-3 | - | TRBD1 | CASSRDRAEAFF | TGTGCCAGCAGCCGGGACAGGGCTGAAGCTTTCTTT
TRBJ2-7 | TRBV5-1 | - | TRBD1 | CASSLTGDEQYF | TGCGCCAGCAGCTTAACAGGGGACGAGCAGTACTTC
TRBJ1-1 | TRBV4-1 | - | - | CASSQRDGNTEAFF | TGCGCCAGCAGCCAGAGGGACGGGAACACTGAAGCTTTCTTT
TRBJ1-1 | TRBV5-6 | - | TRBD1 | CASSSTLTGESTEAFF | TGTGCCAGCAGCTCGACCCTGACAGGGGAAAGTACTGAAGCTTTCTTT
TRBJ2-1 | TRBV2 | - | - | CASSERLAGHEQFF | TGTGCCAGCAGTGAACGGCTAGCAGGCCATGAGCAGTTCTTC
TRBJ1-1 | TRBV27 | - | - | CASSLTSMNTEAFF | TGTGCCAGCAGCCTAACATCCATGAACACTGAAGCTTTCTTT
TRBJ1-5 | TRBV29-1 | - | - | CSVAESNQPQHF | TGCAGCGTGGCCGAGAGCAATCAGCCCCAGCATTTT